This TCR beta chain was sequenced for a study of T-cell memory formation after mild COVID-19. As for the study in general: Largely donor-specific TCR clusters were found.

CDR1 and CDR2 (germline): DFQATT, SNEGSKA (reference sequence). The CDR3 extends over 13 amino acids. Deletions cut 5 bases from V and 2 bases from J, with 10 bases between. Study-wide results and limits: Detection of some responders pre-infection suggested pre-existing cross-reactive memory T cells participated. Mainly in CM and EM were contracting CD4+ clones; CD8+ were in EMRA.

Libraries for TCRalpha and TCRbeta carried sample barcodes and unique molecular identifiers via 5'RACE. TCRdb reprocessed the 5' RACE reads via MiXCR and lists one record per CDR3 protein. The top ten clones hold around 3.3% of a sample with fewer than 250,000 distinct CDR3 sequences, under 12% of them seen once. A word on this clonotype: Its antigen is unknown.

The source is a young man who had mild COVID-19 (a few samples of this study predate the infection). Cell type and time point are not known. Sequencing was carried out using PBMCs or a T cell subset sorted from them (not recorded which). This chain uses TRBV20-1 with TRBJ1-5; D may be TRBD1 (6 bases). CDR3 DNA: TGCAGTGCTTGGACAGCACGCAATCAGCCCCAGCATTTT. It codes for CSAWTARNQPQHF.